This T cell receptor (beta chain) was sequenced during a study of T cells in narcolepsy. Findings and caveats of the study: No autoreactive T cell clone sequences appeared in some memory CD4+ repertoires. Reportedly, autoreactive clonotypes were serially detected in patients' blood but not controls'. Comparing one patient's CSF and blood CD4+ clonotypes highlighted HCRT- and TRIB2-specific autoreactive clonotypes.

V was shortened by 5 bases and J by 5 bases, with 10 bases between the two germline ends. This CDR3 is 14 amino acids long. From germline, CDR1 is MNHEY and CDR2 SMNVEV (reference sequence). This clone was observed a few times. Its antigen is still unknown. TCRdb's copy holds only in-frame clones and misses some; the assay was immunoSEQ multiplex PCR. The table has 25,000 to 40,000 clones, around 90% seen once. This chain connects TRBV27 to TRBJ1-6; D is uncertain. Material for sequencing was CD45RA- memory CD4+ T cells from PBMCs. The sequence derives from a human donor with narcolepsy. The CDR3 region is CASSLTQNNSPLHF. The CDR3 bases are TGTGCCAGCAGTCTGACCCAGAATAATTCACCCCTCCACTTT.